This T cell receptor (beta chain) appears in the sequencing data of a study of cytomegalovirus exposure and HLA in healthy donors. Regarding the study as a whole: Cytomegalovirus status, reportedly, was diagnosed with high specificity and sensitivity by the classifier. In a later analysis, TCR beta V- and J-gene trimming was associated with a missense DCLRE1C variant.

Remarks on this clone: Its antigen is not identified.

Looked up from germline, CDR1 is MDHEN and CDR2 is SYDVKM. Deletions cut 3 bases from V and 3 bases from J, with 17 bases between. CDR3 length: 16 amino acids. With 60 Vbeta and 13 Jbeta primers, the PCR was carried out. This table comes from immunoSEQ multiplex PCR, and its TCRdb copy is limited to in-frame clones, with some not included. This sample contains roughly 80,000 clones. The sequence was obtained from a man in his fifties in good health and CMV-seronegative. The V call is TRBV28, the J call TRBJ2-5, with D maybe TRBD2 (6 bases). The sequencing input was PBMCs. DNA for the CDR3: TGTGCCAGCAGTTTGGGGTTTATTGCGGGGAAAGAGACCCAGTACTTC. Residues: CASSLGFIAGKETQYF.